Each of the 28 T cell receptor beta chains below was sequenced from the same sample in a study of blood T cells in healthy people across ages. The second PCR ran about 6 to 12 cycles with a sample-barcoded 5' primer and J-beta primers. TCRdb reanalysed the 5' RACE reads using MiXCR and keeps one entry per CDR3 protein. In the table there are approximately 600,000 distinct CDR3 sequences, roughly three fifths of which are singletons. The sequencing sample was made of blood. These receptors were obtained from a man aged 60 to 75 in good health.

The gene calls are TRBV20-1 and TRBJ2-7, with D hard to call. The end of the DNA fits TRBJ2-5 better, so the J call may be wrong. Germline-derived CDR1 and CDR2 are DFQATT and SNEGSKA (reference sequence). This CDR3 spans 13 amino acids. The DNA for the CDR3 is TGCAGTGCTAGATTTATTCAAGAAGAGACCCAGTACTTC. This codes for CSARFIQEETQYF.

V and J are TRBV5-1 and TRBJ1-1, with a weak D call TRBD1 (6 bases). The CDR3 runs 17 residues. Germline CDR1 and CDR2: SGHRS and YFSETQ. V lost 3 bases and J 1 base, leaving 19 bases between the germline ends. The chain's CDR3 is CASSSSGLLQGNTEAFF. The DNA of the CDR3 is TGCGCCAGCAGCTCGAGTGGACTCCTACAGGGGAACACTGAAGCTTTCTTT. The full variable domain, in which reference TRBV5-1 and TRBJ1-1 provide the parts outside the CDR3, is KAGVTQTPRYLIKTRGQQVTLSCSPISGHRSVSWYQQTPGQGLQFLFEYFSETQRNKGNFPGRFSGRQFSNSRSEMNVSTLELGDSALYLCASSSSGLLQGNTEAFFGQGTRLTVV.

The chain uses TRBV6-2 or TRBV6-3 and TRBJ2-7; D is uncertain. The DNA matches TRBJ2-5 better at its end, which makes the J call doubtful. The CDR3 has 12 residues. CDR1 and CDR2 (germline): MNHEY, SVGEGT. The CDR3 protein is CASSDPKETQYF. Written as DNA, the CDR3 is TGTGCCAGCAGTGACCCTAAAGAGACCCAGTACTTC.

Only a few counts were recorded for this clonotype. The gene calls are TRBV5-1 and TRBJ2-7; D is perhaps TRBD2 (6 bases). Germline V gene sequence: CDR1 SGHRS, CDR2 YFSETQ. The germline V and J ends were trimmed by 7 bases and 2 bases, with 13 bases remaining between them. This CDR3 comprises 13 residues. CDR3 DNA sequence: TGCGCCAGCCGACCGGGAGCAGCCTACGAGCAGTACTTC. It translates to CASRPGAAYEQYF.

This clonotype was seen a handful of times. This rearrangement joins TRBV2 to TRBJ2-7; 14 nucleotides align to TRBD2. Trimming removed 5 bases from V and 6 bases from J; junction bases left unmatched: 6. CDR1 is SNHLY, CDR2 FYNNEI, per germline. This CDR3 is built from 15 residues. The CDR3 reads CASSPTGTSGGEQYF. The CDR3 region has the DNA TGTGCCAGCAGTCCTACCGGGACTAGCGGGGGCGAGCAGTACTTC.

Comment on this clonotype: Compared with germline, one end of the junction differs, possibly owing to a read error. The chain couples TRBV24-1 to TRBJ1-2; D is unresolved. CDR3 length: 14 residues. Germline V gene data show CDR1 as KGHDR and CDR2 as SFDVKD. The CDR3 DNA reads TGTGCCACCAGTGTTAGGGATCCTAACTATGGTTACACCTTC. As protein: CATSVRDPNYGYTF.

In this sample, this clonotype turned up once. The V and J genes are TRBV12-3 or TRBV12-4 and TRBJ1-1; 8 nucleotides align to TRBD1. The ends lost 3 bases at V and 6 bases at J; junction bases unmatched: 6. This CDR3 has 14 residues. CDR3 residues: CASSFQGAKAEAFF. CDR3 DNA sequence: TGTGCCAGCAGTTTCCAGGGGGCGAAGGCTGAAGCTTTCTTT.

This rearrangement joins TRBV25-1 to TRBJ2-5; 9 bases map to TRBD1. Germline lookup yields CDR1 MGHDK and CDR2 SYGVNS. The CDR3 spans 16 residues. V shed 2 bases and J 0 bases; nucleotides not matched to a gene: 4. The CDR3 bases are TGTGCCAGCAGTGAAGGACAGGGGCTGGACCAAGAGACCCAGTACTTC. It encodes CASSEGQGLDQETQYF.

The CDR3 sequence: CSAEPGSGQFF. The CDR3 DNA is TGCAGTGCCGAACCAGGTTCGGGGCAGTTCTTC. This chain joins TRBV20-1 and TRBJ2-1; D unclear. V lost 6 bases to trimming and J lost 12 bases, with 15 bases between them. This CDR3 comprises 11 residues. CDR1 and CDR2 (germline): DFQATT, SNEGSKA (reference sequence).

The V and J genes are TRBV10-3 and TRBJ2-1; 10 bases are shared with TRBD2. The CDR3 extends over 16 amino acids. Trimming removed 0 bases from V and 8 bases from J; junction bases left unmatched: 7. CDR1 is ENHRY and CDR2 is SYGVKD in the germline V gene. The CDR3 region has the DNA TGTGCCATCAGTGAGTCCGCAGCGGGGGGGCTCGATGAGCAGTTCTTC. This encodes CAISESAAGGLDEQFF.

V is TRBV7-2 and J is TRBJ1-1, with 9 bases matching TRBD1. The CDR3 runs to 15 residues. V shed 5 bases, J shed 5 bases, and the junction held 9 bases outside the gene matches. The germline CDR1 and CDR2 sequences are SGHTA and FQGNSA. The CDR3 is CASSPHRGPGTEAFF. CDR3 bases: TGTGCCAGCAGCCCGCACAGGGGGCCGGGTACTGAAGCTTTCTTT.

This clonotype was counted only a few times. V gene TRBV12-3 or TRBV12-4 combines with J gene TRBJ2-7; D remains ambiguous. This CDR3 region has 12 residues. V was clipped by 3 bases and J by 0 bases, with 3 bases between them. The CDR3 region has the DNA TGTGCCAGCAGTTTCCGCTCCTACGAGCAGTACTTC. Amino acid sequence: CASSFRSYEQYF.

The sample holds one count of this clonotype. This chain links TRBV20-1 with TRBJ2-3, with 10 bases fitting TRBD2. V gave up 6 bases and J gave up 6 bases; unmatched junction bases: 9. The germline CDR1 and CDR2 sequences are DFQATT and SNEGSKA (reference sequence). The CDR3 has 14 residues. This CDR3 is CSAVSGGAIDTQYF. CDR3 nucleotides: TGCAGTGCCGTAAGCGGGGGGGCGATTGATACGCAGTATTTT.

This clonotype has only a few counts. The CDR3 loop reads CASSLAGRYSPLHF. The CDR3 nucleotides are TGTGCCAGCAGCTTAGCCGGCCGATATTCACCCCTCCACTTT. The chain is built from TRBV7-2 and TRBJ1-6; D is unresolved. Germline loops: CDR1 SGHTA, CDR2 FQGNSA. The CDR3 runs 14 residues. V was trimmed by 0 bases and J by 8 bases, leaving 8 bases between them. Together with reference TRBV7-2 and TRBJ1-6, the CDR3 gives the full variable domain: GAGVSQSPSNKVTEKGKDVELRCDPISGHTALYWYRQSLGQGLEFLIYFQGNSAPDKSGLPSDRFSAERTGGSVSTLTIQRTQQEDSAVYLCASSLAGRYSPLHFGNGTRLTVT.

The chain recombines TRBV21-1 with TRBJ2-7; the table gives TRBD1 as D, unverified against the DNA. TRBV21-1 has pseudogene status. The CDR3 runs to 18 residues. The DNA for the CDR3 is TGTGCCAGCAGCAGGGGGTCAACCCCCTCTAATAAGAACTACGAGCAGTACTTC. It specifies CASSRGSTPSNKNYEQYF.

The chain uses TRBV2 and TRBJ2-5, with D perhaps matching TRBD2 (5 bases). Trimming pared 3 bases from V and 5 bases from J, leaving 10 bases between. Per germline, CDR1 SNHLY and CDR2 FYNNEI. This CDR3 is 13 amino acids long. Here the CDR3 reads CASSDLVAETQYF. The CDR3, as DNA: TGTGCCAGCAGTGATCTTGTAGCGGAGACCCAGTACTTC. The variable domain in full, completed from reference TRBV2 and TRBJ2-5, reads EPEVTQTPSHQVTQMGQEVILRCVPISNHLYFYWYRQILGQKVEFLVSFYNNEISEKSEIFDDQFSVERPDGSNFTLKIRSTKLEDSAMYFCASSDLVAETQYFGPGTRLLVL.

This clonotype has a handful of counts. The V and J genes are TRBV3-1 and TRBJ1-2; D is ambiguous. The CDR3 length is 12 residues. Trimming shortened V by 0 bases and J by 8 bases, and 7 bases separated the two germline ends. From germline, CDR1 is LGHDT and CDR2 YNNKEL (reference sequence). CDR3 protein: CASSQEGVGYTF. The DNA for the CDR3 is TGTGCCAGCAGCCAAGAGGGAGTAGGCTACACCTTC. Based on the CDR3 plus reference TRBV3-1 and TRBJ1-2, the full variable domain is DTAVSQTPKYLVTQMGNDKSIKCEQNLGHDTMYWYKQDSKKFLKIMFSYNNKELIINETVPNRFSPKSPDKAHLNLHINSLELGDSAVYFCASSQEGVGYTFGSGTRLTVV.

This clonotype was seen a handful of times. The rearrangement links TRBV27 to TRBJ2-1; tentatively, D is TRBD2 (6 bases). V dropped 3 bases and J dropped 4 bases, with 10 bases sitting between them. CDR1 and CDR2 (germline): MNHEY, SMNVEV (reference sequence). The CDR3 is 14 residues long. The CDR3 nucleotides are TGTGCCAGCAGTTTTGGAGGGGCGTACAATGAGCAGTTCTTC. It specifies CASSFGGAYNEQFF.

This clonotype turned up a few times. J is TRBJ2-4 and V is TRBV15; D possibly corresponds to TRBD1 (6 bases). Germline CDR1 LNHNV, CDR2 YYDKDF (reference sequence). V lost 2 bases to trimming and J lost 5 bases, with 13 bases between them. The CDR3 has 15 amino acids. For the CDR3, the DNA is TGTGCCACCAGCAGAAAACAGGGAACGGAAAACATTCAGTACTTC. It translates to CATSRKQGTENIQYF. The complete variable domain, with remaining parts taken from reference TRBV15 and TRBJ2-4, reads DAMVIQNPRYQVTQFGKPVTLSCSQTLNHNVMYWYQQKSSQAPKLLFHYYDKDFNNEADTPDNFQSRRPNTSFCFLDIRSPGLGDTAMYLCATSRKQGTENIQYFGAGTRLSVL.

The chain has TRBV3-1 and TRBJ1-2; no clear D. This CDR3 has 17 residues. Germline CDR1 is LGHDT and CDR2 is YNNKEL (reference sequence). V shed 0 bases and J shed 4 bases, with 18 bases lying between them. CDR3 DNA sequence: TGTGCCAGCAGCCAAGATTCCAGAGTGGTACGGGGCTATGGCTACACCTTC. Its translation: CASSQDSRVVRGYGYTF.

The J gene is TRBJ2-3, the V gene TRBV28, with D unresolved. V lost 5 bases and J lost 6, with 12 bases in between. The germline gives CDR1 MDHEN, CDR2 SYDVKM. The CDR3 has 13 residues. The CDR3 DNA follows: TGTGCCAGCAGTCCACACGGCCGGGATACGCAGTATTTT. This translates into CASSPHGRDTQYF. The complete variable domain, with remaining parts taken from reference TRBV28 and TRBJ2-3, reads DVKVTQSSRYLVKRTGEKVFLECVQDMDHENMFWYRQDPGLGLRLIYFSYDVKMKEKGDIPEGYSVSREKKERFSLILESASTNQTSMYLCASSPHGRDTQYFGPGTRLTVL.

The V call is TRBV20-1, the J call TRBJ2-1; 9 nucleotides agree with TRBD1. The germline V gene encodes CDR1 DFQATT and CDR2 SNEGSKA (reference sequence). V lost 0 bases, J lost 4 bases, and 4 bases stayed unmatched. The CDR3 extends over 15 amino acids. The CDR3 bases are TGCAGTGCTAGAGATTCTGGGACAGGGTACAATGAGCAGTTCTTC. Protein: CSARDSGTGYNEQFF.

The chain links TRBV5-1 to TRBJ2-5; 7 bases are a match to TRBD1. With V trimmed by 4 bases and J by 2 bases, 11 bases remained unmatched. This CDR3 contains 16 residues. Germline CDR1 is SGHRS and CDR2 is YFSETQ. In nucleotides, the CDR3 is TGCGCCAGCAGCCTACGACAGGGATGGAGGCAAGAGACCCAGTACTTC. Its translation is CASSLRQGWRQETQYF.

This clonotype was recorded only once. The V and J genes are TRBV7-2 and TRBJ2-7, with a weak D call TRBD1 (6 bases). Trimming shortened V by 0 bases and J by 7 bases, and 13 bases separated the two germline ends. The CDR3 is made up of 14 amino acids. Germline values: CDR1 SGHTA, CDR2 FQGNSA. The CDR3 nucleotides are TGTGCCAGCAGCTTAGCGGGGGCCGTCTGGGAGCAGTACTTC. Its translation is CASSLAGAVWEQYF.

Comments on this clonotype: The junction departs from germline at one end; a sequencing error may be responsible. The rearrangement uses TRBV6-1 and TRBJ2-7; 9 bases map to TRBD1. The germline V gene encodes CDR1 MNHNS and CDR2 SASEGT. The CDR3 consists of 13 residues. CDR3 region: CAAMGTGTYEQCF. DNA of the CDR3: TGTGCCGCCATGGGGACAGGGACCTACGAGCAGTGCTTC.

This chain's CDR3 is CATGTDQETQYF. The CDR3 region has the DNA TGTGCCACCGGGACAGATCAAGAGACCCAGTACTTC. This sequence joins TRBV6-1 and TRBJ2-5; TRBD1 aligns across 7 bases. Per germline, CDR1 MNHNS and CDR2 SASEGT. The CDR3 length is 12 residues. V shed 10 bases, J shed 2 bases, and the junction held 4 bases outside the gene matches.

This clonotype was detected a few times. The genes are TRBV6-5 and TRBJ1-2; 7 bases are a match to TRBD1. The ends lost 10 bases at V and 3 bases at J; junction bases unmatched: 8. From germline, CDR1 is MNHEY and CDR2 SVGAGI. The CDR3 loop spans 13 amino acids. Here the CDR3 DNA reads TGTGCCACCTGGACAGGACGGGACTATGGCTACACCTTC. It yields the protein CATWTGRDYGYTF.

This clonotype has ten or more counts. The V and J genes are TRBV21-1 and TRBJ2-7. TRBV21-1 is reported as a pseudogene. The CDR3 has 17 residues. CDR3 nucleotide sequence: TGTGCCAGCAGCAAAGTCTTGGACGGTGTTAATCCCACATGGCAGTACTTC. It specifies CASSKVLDGVNPTWQYF.